This is a list of T cell receptor beta chains from one sample in a study of T cells in Graves' hyperthyroidism and ophthalmopathy. One entry per CDR3 protein, called by TCRdb with MiXCR from the multiplex PCR reads. The sample has fewer than 550,000 distinct CDR3 sequences; about a sixth are singletons. Sequenced input: blood. The receptors shown here come from a young woman with Graves' hyperthyroidism. Each CDR3 is given with its conserved first and last residue. Fields, in order: J gene, V gene, clone size, D gene, CDR3 protein, CDR3 DNA. A D gene is named only where the DNA matches it firmly. Size is stated for part of the rows, as once, few or many counts, or as a class when the clone is expanded.

TRBJ1-2,TRBV6-1,few,-,CASNLSGLGYTF,TGTGCCAGCAATCTATCAGGGTTGGGCTACACCTTC
TRBJ2-3,TRBV7-6,-,-,CASSSDPGADTQYF,TGTGCCAGCAGCTCGGACCCAGGGGCAGATACGCAGTATTTT
TRBJ2-7,TRBV7-9,many,-,CASSLASANPYEQYF,TGTGCCAGCAGCTTAGCGTCTGCGAACCCCTACGAGCAGTACTTC
TRBJ1-2,TRBV12-3/TRBV12-4,-,TRBD1,CASRETGTNYGYTF,TGTGCCAGCAGGGAGACAGGGACTAACTATGGCTACACCTTC
TRBJ2-2,TRBV7-3,few,-,CASRRSENANTGELFF,TGTGCCAGCAGACGTAGCGAGAATGCGAACACCGGGGAGCTGTTTTTT
TRBJ1-2,TRBV18,many,-,CASSPKQSYGYTF,TGTGCCAGCTCACCGAAACAGTCCTATGGCTACACCTTC
TRBJ1-3,TRBV3-1,many,-,CASSHHVGSSGNTIYF,TGTGCCAGCAGCCACCATGTCGGCAGCTCTGGAAACACCATATATTTT
TRBJ1-2,TRBV19,few,TRBD1,CASSPRDRDGYTF,TGTGCCAGTAGCCCTCGAGACAGGGACGGCTACACCTTC
TRBJ1-2,TRBV12-3/TRBV12-4,many,-,CASSFVAGYDGYTF,TGTGCCAGCAGTTTCGTGGCAGGGTATGATGGCTACACCTTC
TRBJ1-6,TRBV7-9,-,-,CASSIDISPLHF,TGTGCCAGCAGCATCGACATTTCACCCCTCCACTTT
TRBJ1-1,TRBV9,many,-,CASSVGDVGGTEAFF,TGTGCCAGCAGCGTAGGGGACGTGGGGGGGACTGAAGCTTTCTTT
TRBJ1-4,TRBV6-2/TRBV6-3,many,-,CASSHRTNTNEKLFF,TGTGCCAGCAGTCACCGGACAAATACTAATGAAAAACTGTTTTTT
TRBJ1-2,TRBV19,-,-,CASSPTRASLDGYTF,TGTGCCAGTAGCCCGACAAGGGCAAGTCTCGATGGCTACACCTTC
TRBJ2-7,TRBV20-1,few,-,CSANRDGRFSYEQYF,TGCAGTGCTAACCGAGACGGAAGGTTTTCCTACGAGCAGTACTTC
TRBJ1-1,TRBV6-1,-,-,CASSQFALREAFF,TGTGCCAGCAGCCAATTTGCACTTAGAGAAGCTTTCTTT
TRBJ1-4,TRBV13,many,-,CASSHRNPTNEKLFF,TGTGCCAGCAGCCATCGAAACCCAACTAATGAAAAACTGTTTTTT
TRBJ1-2,TRBV6-1,-,TRBD1,CASSEGGTGINYGYTF,TGTGCCAGCAGCGAGGGGGGGACAGGGATAAACTATGGCTACACCTTC
TRBJ1-2,TRBV20-1,many,-,CSATDTTGYYGYTF,TGCAGTGCTACCGACACGACGGGGTACTATGGCTACACCTTC
TRBJ1-1,TRBV27,many,TRBD1,CASSRQGWDTEAFF,TGTGCCAGCAGTAGACAGGGATGGGACACTGAAGCTTTCTTT
TRBJ1-2,TRBV15,few,-,CATSRDRDKSYGYTF,TGTGCCACCAGCAGAGATCGGGACAAGAGCTATGGCTACACCTTC
TRBJ2-1,TRBV3-1,many,-,CASSQDIAGAANNEQFF,TGTGCCAGCAGCCAAGATATCGCGGGGGCAGCAAACAATGAGCAGTTCTTC
TRBJ1-5,TRBV10-2,few,-,CASRGQARNQPQHF,TGCGCCAGCAGGGGGCAGGCTCGCAATCAGCCCCAGCATTTT
TRBJ1-5,TRBV19,-,-,CASSIGGNSNQPQHF,TGTGCCAGTAGTATTGGAGGGAATAGCAATCAGCCCCAGCATTTT
TRBJ2-1,TRBV5-1,few,TRBD1,CASSNTGGSLYNEQFF,TGCGCCAGCAGCAACACAGGGGGCTCTCTCTACAATGAGCAGTTCTTC
TRBJ2-4,TRBV7-9,-,-,CASSKTGTNIQYF,TGTGCCAGCAGCAAAACAGGGACCAACATTCAGTACTTC
TRBJ2-6,TRBV10-3,few,-,CATIGSLGGANVLTF,TGTGCCACAATAGGGAGTCTAGGTGGGGCCAACGTCCTGACTTTC
TRBJ1-1,TRBV6-1,-,-,CASSPLTPTGTKAFF,TGTGCCAGCAGCCCGTTGACACCCACGGGCACTAAAGCTTTCTTT
TRBJ2-2,TRBV6-1,once,TRBD2,CASKYQGLAGDTGELFF,TGTGCCAGCAAATACCAGGGACTAGCGGGGGACACCGGGGAGCTGTTTTTT
TRBJ1-2,TRBV20-1,few,TRBD1,CSARGPGTGHGYTF,TGCAGTGCTAGGGGACCCGGGACAGGACATGGCTACACCTTC
TRBJ2-2,TRBV4-3,-,TRBD2,CASSQGLAGVLTGELFF,TGCGCCAGCAGCCAAGGACTAGCGGGGGTGTTGACCGGGGAGCTGTTTTTT
TRBJ2-5,TRBV28,many,-,CASSTRTIKETQYF,TGTGCCAGCAGTACCCGGACTATAAAAGAGACCCAGTACTTC
TRBJ1-5,TRBV20-1,many,-,CSARDKSQPQHF,TGCAGTGCACGAGACAAAAGTCAGCCCCAGCATTTT
TRBJ2-3,TRBV29-1,few,TRBD2,CSVAAGADTQYF,TGCAGCGTTGCGGCGGGAGCGGATACGCAGTATTTT
TRBJ1-3,TRBV5-1,-,-,CASSLAGGSTSGNTIYF,TGCGCCAGCAGCTTGGCCGGGGGCTCCACCTCTGGAAACACCATATATTTT
TRBJ1-1,TRBV12-3/TRBV12-4,many,-,CASSLARSTEAFF,TGTGCCAGCAGTTTAGCGCGGTCCACTGAAGCTTTCTTT
TRBJ2-3,TRBV24-1,many,TRBD1,CATLGQGAGDTQYF,TGTGCCACCTTGGGACAGGGGGCAGGAGATACGCAGTATTTT
TRBJ1-5,TRBV6-1,many,-,CASRDQGTNQPQHF,TGTGCCAGCAGGGATCAGGGGACCAATCAGCCCCAGCATTTT
TRBJ1-1,TRBV9,-,-,CASSALTGMNTEAFF,TGTGCCAGCAGCGCTTTGACAGGTATGAACACTGAAGCTTTCTTT
TRBJ2-2,TRBV12-3/TRBV12-4,many,-,CASKLRTALNTGELFF,TGTGCCAGCAAATTAAGGACGGCACTGAACACCGGGGAGCTGTTTTTT
TRBJ2-7,TRBV19,few,-,CASSDQYEQYF,TGTGCCAGTAGTGACCAATACGAGCAGTACTTC
TRBJ2-7,TRBV14,few,TRBD2,CASSQELAASPYEQYF,TGTGCCAGCAGCCAAGAGCTAGCGGCCTCGCCTTACGAGCAGTACTTC
TRBJ1-6,TRBV12-3/TRBV12-4,many,-,CASSRKGPAGPGSLHF,TGTGCCAGCAGTCGGAAGGGGCCAGCCGGCCCGGGATCCCTCCACTTT
TRBJ2-3,TRBV20-1,many,-,CSVGGGFTDTQYF,TGCAGTGTGGGAGGAGGGTTCACAGATACGCAGTATTTT
TRBJ1-1,TRBV2,many,-,CASSAPLQGPWAEAFF,TGTGCCAGCAGTGCTCCTCTACAGGGCCCATGGGCTGAAGCTTTCTTT
TRBJ1-5,TRBV7-2,many,-,CASSRTLGANQPQHF,TGTGCCAGCAGCCGAACCCTGGGGGCGAATCAGCCCCAGCATTTT
TRBJ1-5,TRBV20-1,-,-,CSARRENQPQHF,TGCAGTGCTAGACGAGAAAATCAGCCCCAGCATTTT
TRBJ1-4,TRBV20-1,few,TRBD1,CSAPQGGFEKLFF,TGCAGTGCCCCACAGGGGGGTTTTGAAAAACTGTTTTTT
TRBJ2-2,TRBV5-6,many,TRBD1,CASSPTDRARTGELFF,TGTGCCAGCAGCCCTACCGACAGGGCAAGGACCGGGGAGCTGTTTTTT
TRBJ2-4,TRBV27,many,-,CASSLFAKNIQYF,TGTGCCAGCAGTTTATTTGCCAAAAACATTCAGTACTTC
TRBJ2-7,TRBV4-1,many,TRBD1,CASSQQPGTGSEQYF,TGCGCCAGCAGCCAACAGCCCGGGACAGGGTCCGAGCAGTACTTC
TRBJ2-1,TRBV3-1,many,-,CASSQDASGMGYNEQFF,TGTGCCAGCAGCCAAGATGCCTCAGGGATGGGGTACAATGAGCAGTTCTTC
TRBJ2-3,TRBV3-1,many,-,CASSQADTQYF,TGTGCCAGCAGCCAGGCAGATACGCAGTATTTT
TRBJ2-2,TRBV7-6,many,-,CASSAQGNTGELFF,TGTGCCAGCAGCGCCCAGGGGAACACCGGGGAGCTGTTTTTT